This T cell receptor beta chain stems from a study of post-analysis software for immune sequencing data. Notes on this clonotype: No antigen is known for it.

Germline CDR1 SGHTA, CDR2 FQGTGA. The CDR3 is 16 residues long. V was cut by 3 bases and J by 0 bases, with 13 bases left in between. The study's findings and limits: TRBV segments more frequent in patients than in controls numbered several and included TRBV5-6, TRBV5-1 and TRBV20-1.

Included in the TCR beta cDNA libraries were unique molecular identifiers. cDNA molecules numbering 450,000 to 650,000 came from approximately 0.91 to 9.4 million T cells. MiXCR, applied by TCRdb to the PCR reads, yields one record per CDR3 protein. The sample has 350,000 to 500,000 distinct CDR3 sequences, approximately 39% seen once. The chain has TRBV7-3 and TRBJ2-3; tentatively, D is TRBD2 (7 bases). This sequence was found in a girl aged 2-10 years with multiple sclerosis. The sequenced sample was blood. CDR3 nucleotide sequence: TGTGCCAGCAGCTTCGACGCGGGGGCTAGCACAGATACGCAGTATTTT. Protein: CASSFDAGASTDTQYF.